The rows below give T cell receptor beta chains drawn from one sample of a study of CD8 T cells in ankylosing spondylitis. TCRdb recomputed calls from the 5' RACE reads with MiXCR, one row per CDR3 protein. The sample records roughly 700,000 distinct CDR3 sequences, around 17% being singletons. Sequenced input: blood, either unsorted or a sorted T cell fraction (not recorded which). The receptors come from a male donor with ankylosing spondylitis. Both conserved end residues are part of each CDR3. The D gene is left open where the match is weak. Clone sizes are given selectively: once, few, many, or a class where the clone is expanded.

abundance: -; d_gene: -; j_gene: TRBJ2-4; v_gene: TRBV6-1; CDR3aa: CASSHASGVKNIQYF; CDR3nt: TGTGCCAGCAGCCACGCTTCCGGGGTCAAAAACATTCAGTACTTC
abundance: few; d_gene: -; j_gene: TRBJ1-1; v_gene: TRBV7-3; CDR3aa: CASSSGGGITEAFF; CDR3nt: TGTGCCAGCAGCTCCGGCGGGGGTATCACTGAAGCTTTCTTT
abundance: -; d_gene: -; j_gene: TRBJ1-5; v_gene: TRBV6-1; CDR3aa: CASPGLRERQPQHF; CDR3nt: TGTGCCAGCCCGGGGTTAAGAGAACGGCAGCCCCAGCATTTT
abundance: -; d_gene: -; j_gene: TRBJ1-6; v_gene: TRBV11-2; CDR3aa: CASSPSSYNSPLHF; CDR3nt: TGTGCCAGCAGCCCGAGCTCCTATAATTCACCCCTCCACTTT
abundance: few; d_gene: TRBD2; j_gene: TRBJ2-1; v_gene: TRBV28; CDR3aa: CASSSLSPTSFSEQFF; CDR3nt: TGTGCCAGCAGTTCCCTCTCCCCGACTAGCTTTAGCGAGCAGTTCTTC
abundance: few; d_gene: -; j_gene: TRBJ2-1; v_gene: TRBV27; CDR3aa: CASSHPTTFEQFF; CDR3nt: TGTGCCAGCAGCCACCCCACTACCTTCGAGCAGTTCTTC
abundance: -; d_gene: -; j_gene: TRBJ2-1; v_gene: TRBV3-1; CDR3aa: CASSQDTSGWYNEQFF; CDR3nt: TGTGCCAGCAGCCAAGATACAAGCGGGTGGTACAATGAGCAGTTCTTC
abundance: -; d_gene: TRBD1; j_gene: TRBJ1-5; v_gene: TRBV29-1; CDR3aa: CSVVETGNQPQHF; CDR3nt: TGCAGCGTTGTCGAGACAGGGAATCAGCCCCAGCATTTT
abundance: few; d_gene: -; j_gene: TRBJ2-5; v_gene: TRBV7-9; CDR3aa: CASSRGLSGPTQETQYF; CDR3nt: TGTGCCAGCAGCCGAGGACTCTCGGGCCCAACTCAAGAGACCCAGTACTTC
abundance: -; d_gene: TRBD2; j_gene: TRBJ2-1; v_gene: TRBV7-8; CDR3aa: CASSPQLAGDKDEQFF; CDR3nt: TGTGCCAGCAGCCCCCAACTAGCGGGAGATAAAGATGAGCAGTTCTTC
abundance: -; d_gene: -; j_gene: TRBJ2-2; v_gene: TRBV19; CDR3aa: CASSIGQGGVGELFF; CDR3nt: TGTGCCAGTAGTATTGGACAGGGAGGGGTCGGGGAGCTGTTTTTT
abundance: many; d_gene: TRBD1; j_gene: TRBJ1-2; v_gene: TRBV12-3/TRBV12-4; CDR3aa: CASSLKQGANYGYTF; CDR3nt: TGTGCCAGCAGTTTAAAACAGGGGGCGAACTATGGCTACACCTTC
abundance: once; d_gene: -; j_gene: TRBJ1-3; v_gene: TRBV7-8; CDR3aa: CASSLVLASSGNTIYF; CDR3nt: TGTGCCAGCAGCTTAGTACTCGCCTCCTCTGGAAACACCATATATTTT
abundance: few; d_gene: -; j_gene: TRBJ2-2; v_gene: TRBV11-3; CDR3aa: CASSLVSSGTGELFF; CDR3nt: TGTGCCAGCAGCTTAGTTTCCAGCGGAACCGGGGAGCTGTTTTTT
abundance: -; d_gene: -; j_gene: TRBJ2-2; v_gene: TRBV9; CDR3aa: CASSLGGQVNTGELFF; CDR3nt: TGTGCCAGCAGCTTAGGAGGGCAGGTCAACACCGGGGAGCTGTTTTTT
abundance: -; d_gene: -; j_gene: TRBJ2-7; v_gene: TRBV18; CDR3aa: CASSPGRPQSYEQYF; CDR3nt: TGTGCCAGCTCACCAGGGAGGCCTCAATCCTACGAGCAGTACTTC
abundance: few; d_gene: TRBD2; j_gene: TRBJ2-1; v_gene: TRBV12-3/TRBV12-4; CDR3aa: CASSLLLGLQVEQFF; CDR3nt: TGTGCCAGCAGTTTACTATTGGGACTACAGGTTGAGCAGTTCTTC
abundance: few; d_gene: TRBD1; j_gene: TRBJ1-6; v_gene: TRBV5-6; CDR3aa: CASSLLDRGGNSPLHF; CDR3nt: TGTGCCAGCAGCTTGCTGGACAGGGGGGGGAATTCACCCCTCCACTTT
abundance: many; d_gene: -; j_gene: TRBJ2-7; v_gene: TRBV7-2; CDR3aa: CASSLGQGSSYEQYF; CDR3nt: TGTGCCAGCAGCTTGGGCCAGGGGAGCTCCTACGAGCAGTACTTC
abundance: -; d_gene: TRBD1; j_gene: TRBJ1-1; v_gene: TRBV18; CDR3aa: CASSPGQGYMNTEAFF; CDR3nt: TGTGCCAGCTCACCGGGACAGGGTTATATGAACACTGAAGCTTTCTTT
abundance: -; d_gene: TRBD2; j_gene: TRBJ2-5; v_gene: TRBV24-1; CDR3aa: CATSDLGAGIETQYF; CDR3nt: TGTGCCACCAGTGATTTGGGAGCGGGAATTGAGACCCAGTACTTC
abundance: few; d_gene: TRBD2; j_gene: TRBJ2-1; v_gene: TRBV24-1; CDR3aa: CATSDRLATMGNEQFF; CDR3nt: TGTGCCACCAGTGACAGACTAGCAACCATGGGGAATGAGCAGTTCTTC
abundance: few; d_gene: TRBD1; j_gene: TRBJ2-7; v_gene: TRBV5-1; CDR3aa: CASSLAVLTGASYEQYF; CDR3nt: TGCGCCAGCAGCTTGGCCGTGCTGACAGGGGCCTCCTACGAGCAGTACTTC
abundance: few; d_gene: TRBD2; j_gene: TRBJ2-7; v_gene: TRBV6-2/TRBV6-3; CDR3aa: CASRLTSGGTYEQYF; CDR3nt: TGTGCCAGCAGGCTCACTAGCGGAGGGACCTACGAGCAGTACTTC
abundance: -; d_gene: -; j_gene: TRBJ2-7; v_gene: TRBV11-1; CDR3aa: CASSLVSGDSYEQYF; CDR3nt: TGTGCCAGCAGCTTAGTGTCAGGGGACTCCTACGAGCAGTACTTC
abundance: few; d_gene: -; j_gene: TRBJ2-3; v_gene: TRBV4-3; CDR3aa: CASARRASTDTQYF; CDR3nt: TGCGCCAGCGCCAGGAGGGCAAGCACAGATACGCAGTATTTT
abundance: -; d_gene: -; j_gene: TRBJ1-5; v_gene: TRBV4-1; CDR3aa: CASSQGGLYGNQPQHF; CDR3nt: TGCGCCAGCAGCCAAGGAGGGTTGTATGGCAATCAGCCCCAGCATTTT
abundance: -; d_gene: TRBD2; j_gene: TRBJ2-2; v_gene: TRBV5-1; CDR3aa: CASSSLAGRNTGELFF; CDR3nt: TGCGCCAGCAGCTCTTTAGCGGGGAGGAACACCGGGGAGCTGTTTTTT
abundance: -; d_gene: -; j_gene: TRBJ1-2; v_gene: TRBV11-2; CDR3aa: CASSLAGHHGYTF; CDR3nt: TGTGCCAGCAGCTTAGCCGGACATCATGGCTACACCTTC
abundance: -; d_gene: TRBD1; j_gene: TRBJ1-1; v_gene: TRBV20-1; CDR3aa: CSAMGGTGDTRREAFF; CDR3nt: TGCAGTGCTATGGGCGGGACAGGGGACACTCGTCGGGAAGCTTTCTTT
abundance: few; d_gene: -; j_gene: TRBJ2-7; v_gene: TRBV21-1; CDR3aa: CASSKGLAGEYEQYF; CDR3nt: TGTGCCAGCAGCAAGGGACTAGCAGGAGAGTACGAGCAGTACTTC
abundance: -; d_gene: -; j_gene: TRBJ1-5; v_gene: TRBV27; CDR3aa: CASSLLGGGQPQHF; CDR3nt: TGTGCCAGCAGTTTACTCGGGGGCGGTCAGCCCCAGCATTTT
abundance: -; d_gene: -; j_gene: TRBJ1-4; v_gene: TRBV27; CDR3aa: CASSLLGTDEKLFF; CDR3nt: TGTGCCAGCAGTTTACTGGGGACGGATGAAAAACTGTTTTTT
abundance: -; d_gene: -; j_gene: TRBJ1-5; v_gene: TRBV10-2; CDR3aa: CASSEQAGMGGNQPQHF; CDR3nt: TGCGCCAGCAGTGAGCAGGCTGGGATGGGGGGCAATCAGCCCCAGCATTTT
abundance: few; d_gene: TRBD1; j_gene: TRBJ2-2; v_gene: TRBV15; CDR3aa: CATSRVRGQGMPGELFF; CDR3nt: TGTGCCACCAGCAGAGTACGGGGACAGGGGATGCCCGGGGAGCTGTTTTTT
abundance: -; d_gene: -; j_gene: TRBJ2-2; v_gene: TRBV5-1; CDR3aa: CASSFQIPGGTGELFF; CDR3nt: TGCGCCAGCAGCTTTCAGATCCCCGGAGGCACCGGGGAGCTGTTTTTT
abundance: few; d_gene: TRBD1; j_gene: TRBJ2-1; v_gene: TRBV29-1; CDR3aa: CSVRTGSYNEQFF; CDR3nt: TGCAGCGTCCGGACAGGGTCCTACAATGAGCAGTTCTTC
abundance: few; d_gene: TRBD1; j_gene: TRBJ1-5; v_gene: TRBV12-3/TRBV12-4; CDR3aa: CASSLGDRVDQPQHF; CDR3nt: TGTGCCAGCAGTTTAGGGGACAGGGTTGATCAGCCCCAGCATTTT
abundance: -; d_gene: -; j_gene: TRBJ1-2; v_gene: TRBV12-3/TRBV12-4; CDR3aa: CASSFRLGPLGYTF; CDR3nt: TGTGCCAGCAGTTTCCGCCTCGGTCCGCTGGGCTACACCTTC
abundance: few; d_gene: TRBD1; j_gene: TRBJ1-1; v_gene: TRBV5-6; CDR3aa: CASSLTAGTEFYMNTEAFF; CDR3nt: TGTGCCAGCAGCTTGACCGCTGGGACAGAGTTTTACATGAACACTGAAGCTTTCTTT
abundance: -; d_gene: -; j_gene: TRBJ1-5; v_gene: TRBV28; CDR3aa: CASSFRLVPGNQPQHF; CDR3nt: TGTGCCAGCAGTTTTCGCCTGGTCCCGGGCAATCAGCCCCAGCATTTT
abundance: -; d_gene: TRBD1; j_gene: TRBJ2-7; v_gene: TRBV27; CDR3aa: CASRPIPGQVAYEQYF; CDR3nt: TGTGCCAGCAGACCCATTCCGGGACAGGTAGCCTACGAGCAGTACTTC
abundance: -; d_gene: -; j_gene: TRBJ1-1; v_gene: TRBV30; CDR3aa: CAWSTQFPTRNTEAFF; CDR3nt: TGTGCCTGGAGTACCCAGTTCCCGACGCGGAACACTGAAGCTTTCTTT
abundance: -; d_gene: -; j_gene: TRBJ2-7; v_gene: TRBV5-6; CDR3aa: CASSAGINYEQYF; CDR3nt: TGTGCCAGCAGCGCGGGCATTAACTACGAGCAGTACTTC
abundance: -; d_gene: TRBD2; j_gene: TRBJ2-1; v_gene: TRBV4-3; CDR3aa: CASSVLADHYNEQFF; CDR3nt: TGCGCCAGCAGCGTACTAGCGGACCACTACAATGAGCAGTTCTTC
abundance: many; d_gene: -; j_gene: TRBJ1-5; v_gene: TRBV12-3/TRBV12-4; CDR3aa: CASSLRGSGGNQPQHF; CDR3nt: TGTGCCAGCAGTTTAAGGGGGTCAGGGGGCAATCAGCCCCAGCATTTT
abundance: -; d_gene: -; j_gene: TRBJ1-2; v_gene: TRBV6-1; CDR3aa: CASRRTSNYGYTF; CDR3nt: TGTGCCAGCAGGAGGACGTCGAACTATGGCTACACCTTC
abundance: -; d_gene: -; j_gene: TRBJ1-1; v_gene: TRBV7-9; CDR3aa: CASSLRELEAFF; CDR3nt: TGTGCCAGCAGCCTCCGGGAGCTTGAAGCTTTCTTT
abundance: few; d_gene: -; j_gene: TRBJ1-2; v_gene: TRBV18; CDR3aa: CASSPLDSNYGYTF; CDR3nt: TGTGCCAGCTCACCATTGGACAGCAACTATGGCTACACCTTC
abundance: -; d_gene: TRBD1; j_gene: TRBJ2-2; v_gene: TRBV4-1; CDR3aa: CASSQGSGTGDTGELFF; CDR3nt: TGCGCCAGCAGCCAAGGGTCCGGGACAGGGGACACCGGGGAGCTGTTTTTT
abundance: -; d_gene: TRBD1; j_gene: TRBJ1-1; v_gene: TRBV18; CDR3aa: CASSPTLDRVDTEAFF; CDR3nt: TGTGCCAGCTCACCAACCCTGGACAGGGTCGACACTGAAGCTTTCTTT
abundance: -; d_gene: -; j_gene: TRBJ2-3; v_gene: TRBV6-2/TRBV6-3; CDR3aa: CASSTSYTDTQYF; CDR3nt: TGTGCCAGCAGTACTAGCTACACAGATACGCAGTATTTT
abundance: few; d_gene: -; j_gene: TRBJ1-1; v_gene: TRBV20-1; CDR3aa: CSARDRVSGGRTEAFF; CDR3nt: TGCAGTGCTAGAGATCGGGTAAGCGGGGGCCGGACTGAAGCTTTCTTT
abundance: -; d_gene: TRBD2; j_gene: TRBJ2-1; v_gene: TRBV7-4; CDR3aa: CASSLFSGRGNEQFF; CDR3nt: TGTGCCAGCAGCTTATTTAGCGGGAGGGGGAATGAGCAGTTCTTC